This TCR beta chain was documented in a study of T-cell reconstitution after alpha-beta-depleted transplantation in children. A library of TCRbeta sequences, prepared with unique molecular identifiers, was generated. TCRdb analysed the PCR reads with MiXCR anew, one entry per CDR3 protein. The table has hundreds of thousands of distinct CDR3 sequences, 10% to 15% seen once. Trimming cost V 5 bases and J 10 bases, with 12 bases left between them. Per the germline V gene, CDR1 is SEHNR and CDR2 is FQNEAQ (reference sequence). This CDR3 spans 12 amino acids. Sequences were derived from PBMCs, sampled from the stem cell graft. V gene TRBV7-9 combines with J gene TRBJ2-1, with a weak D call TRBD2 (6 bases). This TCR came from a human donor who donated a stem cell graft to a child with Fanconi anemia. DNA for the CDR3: TGTGCCAGCAGCCCTGACAGCGGGGAGCAGTTCTTC. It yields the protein CASSPDSGEQFF.